The 23 T cell receptor beta chains listed next were all sequenced from one sample in a study of CD8+ T cells in alopecia areata. RNA extraction and reverse transcription yielded cDNA as sequencing template. Profiling relied on immunoSEQ multiplex PCR, and the TCRdb table lists in-frame clones only, not all of them. The repertoire has 140,000 to 150,000 clones, roughly 54% of them found once; the top ten carry about 15%. Noted treatment: oral pan-JAK inhibitor, 5-10 mg twice daily. Sample: CD8+ T cells sorted from blood, taken at week 4, from a patient treated with tofacitinib. The receptors were sampled from a human donor with alopecia areata.

The chain links TRBV11-1 to TRBJ2-5; no firm D call. From germline, CDR1 is SGHAT and CDR2 FQDESV (reference sequence). Trimming removed 1 base at V and 2 bases at J, with 5 bases between. The CDR3 contains 13 residues. CDR3 region: CASSLGLQETQYF. For the CDR3, the DNA is TGTGCCAGCAGCTTAGGACTTCAAGAGACCCAGTACTTC.

This chain connects TRBV7-2 to TRBJ2-7, with D unclear. The germline V gene has CDR1 SGHTA and CDR2 FQGNSA. Trimming shortened V by 1 base and J by 0 bases, and 10 bases separated the two germline ends. The CDR3 length is 15 residues. In nucleotides, the CDR3 is TGTGCCAGCAGCTTAGGGACCGCGAGCTCCTACGAGCAGTACTTC. This codes for CASSLGTASSYEQYF.

The chain combines TRBV5-1 with TRBJ1-1; possible D gene TRBD1, 5 bases. CDR1 SGHRS and CDR2 YFSETQ come from the germline V gene. The V and J ends lost 1 base and 3 bases respectively, with 10 bases between them. The CDR3 contains 14 residues. The CDR3 reads CASSLNGAHTEAFF. The CDR3 DNA reads as TGCGCCAGCAGCTTGAACGGGGCTCACACTGAAGCTTTCTTT.

This clone was counted a few times. The chain employs TRBV4-2 and TRBJ2-2, with 7 bases that match TRBD1. The germline gives CDR1 LGHNA, CDR2 YNFKEQ. J was trimmed by 7 bases and V by 0 bases; bases with no gene match: 5. The CDR3 has 15 amino acids. CDR3 bases: TGTGCCAGCAGCCAAGATACAGGGGAAGGCGGGGAGCTGTTTTTT. As protein: CASSQDTGEGGELFF.

This clone was observed a handful of times. The chain employs TRBV27 and TRBJ2-1; D tentatively reads TRBD1 or TRBD2 (5 bases each). The germline V gene has CDR1 MNHEY and CDR2 SMNVEV (reference sequence). The CDR3 spans 12 residues. The V gene lost 8 bases and the J gene lost 3 bases, with 8 bases spanning the gap. CDR3 nucleotides: TGTGCCAGCTATGGGGGCTACAATGAGCAGTTCTTC. It codes for CASYGGYNEQFF.

This sequence joins TRBV27 and TRBJ2-3; possibly TRBD1 for D (6 bases). Trimming removed 2 bases at V and 5 bases at J, with 17 bases between. Germline CDR1 is MNHEY and CDR2 is SMNVEV (reference sequence). The CDR3 is 16 residues long. CDR3 sequence reads: CASSLSWGHSGDTQYF. The CDR3 DNA follows: TGTGCCAGCAGTTTAAGCTGGGGACATAGTGGAGATACGCAGTATTTT.

This clone was counted only a few times. This chain connects TRBV5-6 to TRBJ1-5; a weak D match, TRBD1 (5 bases). The CDR3 extends over 12 amino acids. The ends were cut back, 0 bases at V and 9 bases at J, with 7 bases in the middle. The germline CDR1 and CDR2 sequences are SGHDT and YYEEEE. In DNA form, the CDR3 reads TGTGCCAGCAGCTTGGGAGGGACGCCCCAGCATTTT. It is translated as CASSLGGTPQHF. Drawing the rest from reference TRBV5-6 and TRBJ1-5, the complete variable domain is DAGVTQSPTHLIKTRGQQVTLRCSPKSGHDTVSWYQQALGQGPQFIFQYYEEEERQRGNFPDRFSGHQFPNYSSELNVNALLLGDSALYLCASSLGGTPQHFGDGTRLSIL.

V usage is TRBV29-1 and J usage is TRBJ2-3; perhaps TRBD2 as D (7 bases). The V gene lost 2 bases and the J gene lost 6 bases, with 12 bases spanning the gap. The germline gives CDR1 SQVTM, CDR2 ANQGSEA. CDR3 length: 13 amino acids. The CDR3 protein is CSVERGAGDTQYF. The CDR3 DNA sequence: TGCAGCGTTGAACGGGGGGCAGGGGATACGCAGTATTTT.

This clone was seen only a few times. This chain joins TRBV15 and TRBJ2-7, with D unclear. V lost 0 bases to trimming and J lost 2 bases, with 2 bases between them. Per germline, CDR1 LNHNV and CDR2 YYDKDF (reference sequence). The CDR3 has 12 residues. CDR3 nucleotides: TGTGCCACCAGCAGAGACCCCTACGAGCAGTACTTC. It specifies CATSRDPYEQYF.

This sequence joins TRBV27 and TRBJ2-3; D may be TRBD2 (6 bases). V was clipped by 5 bases and J by 10 bases, with 13 bases between them. The CDR3 contains 12 residues. CDR1 and CDR2 (germline): MNHEY, SMNVEV (reference sequence). CDR3 sequence reads: CASSGTPPPQYF. The CDR3 DNA reads as TGTGCCAGCAGTGGGACTCCCCCACCGCAGTATTTT.

This chain connects TRBV30 to TRBJ1-1; D is undetermined. CDR3 length: 11 residues. Germline CDR1 GTSNPN, CDR2 SVGIG (reference sequence). Trimming took 2 bases from V and 8 from J, leaving 9 bases between them. CDR3 nucleotide sequence: TGTGCCTGGAGTACTGGCAGCGAAGCTTTCTTT. Translation: CAWSTGSEAFF.

The V and J genes are TRBV6-5 and TRBJ1-1; the D is unclear. The CDR3 runs to 14 residues. The germline V and J ends were trimmed by 8 bases and 1 base, with 14 bases remaining between them. Germline assignment: CDR1 MNHEY and CDR2 SVGAGI. The CDR3 nucleotides read TGTGCCAGCTTGACATTCGACCCGAACACTGAAGCTTTCTTT. This codes for CASLTFDPNTEAFF.

CDR3 sequence: CASTSGGESTDTQYF. The CDR3 DNA reads TGTGCCAGCACCTCAGGGGGCGAGAGCACAGATACGCAGTATTTT. The chain is built from TRBV7-9 and TRBJ2-3, with 8 bases aligning to TRBD1. V lost 7 bases, J lost 0 bases, and 6 bases stayed unmatched. CDR1 is SEHNR, CDR2 FQNEAQ, per germline (reference sequence). The CDR3 is 15 residues long. Supplemented by reference TRBV7-9 and TRBJ2-3, the full variable domain reads DTGVSQNPRHKITKRGQNVTFRCDPISEHNRLYWYRQTLGQGPEFLTYFQNEAQLEKSRLLSDRFSAERPKGSFSTLEIQRTEQGDSAMYLCASTSGGESTDTQYFGPGTRLTVL.

V gene TRBV29-1 combines with J gene TRBJ1-2, with D possibly TRBD1 on 5 matching bases. CDR3 length: 13 residues. Germline assignment: CDR1 SQVTM and CDR2 ANQGSEA. The V and J ends lost 7 bases and 5 bases respectively, with 17 bases between them. In DNA form, the CDR3 reads TGCAGCGCAATGGACGGGACTTATTATGGCTACACCTTC. It yields the protein CSAMDGTYYGYTF.

The chain employs TRBV5-1 and TRBJ2-7, with 7 bases matching TRBD1. Unmatched junction bases numbered 4, after V lost 4 bases and J lost 0 bases. CDR1 and CDR2 (germline): SGHRS, YFSETQ. The CDR3 spans 14 residues. The CDR3 DNA follows: TGCGCCAGCAGCCAGGGACAGCGCTCCTACGAGCAGTACTTC. Protein sequence: CASSQGQRSYEQYF. The whole variable domain, remainder taken from reference TRBV5-1 and TRBJ2-7, is KAGVTQTPRYLIKTRGQQVTLSCSPISGHRSVSWYQQTPGQGLQFLFEYFSETQRNKGNFPGRFSGRQFSNSRSEMNVSTLELGDSALYLCASSQGQRSYEQYFGPGTRLTVT.

This clone appeared a single time. The chain combines TRBV4-2 with TRBJ2-5; D remains unclear. CDR1 LGHNA and CDR2 YNFKEQ come from the germline V gene. V lost 5 bases and J lost 4, with 17 bases in between. The CDR3 has 15 residues. In nucleotides, the CDR3 is TGTGCCAGCAGCTCCCACAGACATCGGAGAGAGACCCAGTACTTC. Protein product: CASSSHRHRRETQYF.

This rearrangement joins TRBV7-9 to TRBJ2-7; perhaps D is TRBD1 or TRBD2 (5 bases each). V dropped 5 bases and J dropped 0 bases, with 14 bases sitting between them. Germline values: CDR1 SEHNR, CDR2 FQNEAQ (reference sequence). The CDR3 runs 15 residues. The CDR3 coding sequence is TGTGCCAGCAGCCCCTCAGTCGGGGCCTCCTACGAGCAGTACTTC. It specifies CASSPSVGASYEQYF.

V gene TRBV5-4 combines with J gene TRBJ2-1, with 10 bases aligning to TRBD2. V gave up 0 bases and J gave up 5 bases; unmatched junction bases: 8. Germline V gene sequence: CDR1 SGHNT, CDR2 YYREEE (reference sequence). This CDR3 has 17 residues. CDR3 DNA: TGTGCCAGCAGCTTGGCCAGCGGGGGGGTCGTGGACAATGAGCAGTTCTTC. Translated: CASSLASGGVVDNEQFF.

The chain has TRBV29-1 and TRBJ2-7; D might be TRBD2 (5 bases). Germline V gene sequence: CDR1 SQVTM, CDR2 ANQGSEA. CDR3 length equals 15 residues. Trimming removed 2 bases from V and 4 bases from J, with 18 bases in between. CDR3 residues: CSVETPGRGGYEQYF. CDR3 nucleotide sequence: TGCAGCGTTGAAACCCCGGGCCGGGGTGGTTACGAGCAGTACTTC.

The rearrangement joins TRBV30 to TRBJ2-6; 8 bases fit TRBD2. Germline assignment: CDR1 GTSNPN and CDR2 SVGIG (reference sequence). The CDR3 covers 16 residues. Trimming at V came to 5 bases and at J to 1 base, leaving 7 bases not matched to a gene. CDR3 in amino acids: CAWANGGVSGANVLTF. CDR3 nucleotide sequence: TGTGCCTGGGCCAACGGGGGGGTATCTGGGGCCAACGTCCTGACTTTC.

This chain uses TRBV11-2 with TRBJ2-7, with D hard to call. Trimming cost V 0 bases and J 3 bases, with 9 bases left between them. CDR1 and CDR2 (germline): SGHAT, FQNNGV. The length of the CDR3 is 14 residues. Here the CDR3 DNA reads TGTGCCAGCAGCTTAGATCCGGAGATCTACGAGCAGTACTTC. This encodes CASSLDPEIYEQYF.

The rearrangement links TRBV5-6 to TRBJ2-2; D possibly matches TRBD1 or TRBD2 (6 bases each). The V gene's germline CDR1 is SGHDT and CDR2 YYEEEE. V was shortened by 1 base and J by 3 bases, with 10 bases between the two germline ends. CDR3 length equals 15 residues. CDR3: CASSLFGGDTGELFF. The CDR3 nucleotides are TGTGCCAGCAGCTTGTTCGGGGGCGACACCGGGGAGCTGTTTTTT.

J is TRBJ2-1 and V is TRBV7-9; D unresolved. Deletions cut 5 bases from V and 3 bases from J, with 11 bases between. The CDR3 has 14 residues. CDR1 and CDR2 from the germline V gene are SEHNR and FQNEAQ (reference sequence). This CDR3 is CASSGEKGYNEQFF. The CDR3 coding sequence is TGTGCCAGCAGCGGCGAGAAGGGCTACAATGAGCAGTTCTTC.